One TCR beta chain is described in this entry. Only in-frame clones appear in the TCRdb table, and some are missing; sequencing was by immunoSEQ multiplex PCR. The repertoire has tens of thousands of clones, 75% to 90% of them found once; the top ten carry 8% to 9.5%. There are 16 residues in the CDR3. J was trimmed by 9 bases and V by 2 bases; bases with no gene match: 5. CDR1 is MNHEY and CDR2 is SVGAGI in the germline V gene. The data belong to a study of T cell changes during pregnancy in multiple sclerosis. This chain joins TRBV6-5 and TRBJ2-2; 14 nucleotides agree with TRBD2. This TCR came from a female donor in good health, enrolled as a control in a pregnancy study. Sequenced material: peripheral blood, taken after pregnancy. Here the CDR3 DNA reads TGTGCCAGCAGTTACAGACTAGCGGGGGGGCTCTGGGAGCTGTTTTTT. Amino acid sequence: CASSYRLAGGLWELFF.